This T cell receptor beta chain was observed in a study of blood T cell repertoires in COVID-19. In the study overall: Researchers got acute and convalescent COVID-19 samples from the United States, Italy and Spain.

As processed by the authors: Researchers report that nucleated cell counts were estimated from reference gene primer amplification. Sequencing used immunoSEQ multiplex PCR; TCRdb keeps in-frame clones, though not all of them. V, J and clone size derive from that table, while D and trimming were established from the DNA sequence. In the table there are under 200,000 clones, 70% to 90% of which are singletons. The germline V gene encodes CDR1 KGHSH and CDR2 LQKENI. The CDR3 length is 13 residues. With V trimmed by 5 bases and J by 4 bases, 4 bases remained unmatched. V and J are TRBV18 and TRBJ1-1; 7 bases map to TRBD1. This clonotype originated in a man aged 35 to 55 with active or convalescent COVID-19. Sequenced material: peripheral blood. CDR3 region: CASSADRSTEAFF. CDR3 bases: TGTGCCAGCTCAGCGGACAGGAGCACTGAAGCTTTCTTT.